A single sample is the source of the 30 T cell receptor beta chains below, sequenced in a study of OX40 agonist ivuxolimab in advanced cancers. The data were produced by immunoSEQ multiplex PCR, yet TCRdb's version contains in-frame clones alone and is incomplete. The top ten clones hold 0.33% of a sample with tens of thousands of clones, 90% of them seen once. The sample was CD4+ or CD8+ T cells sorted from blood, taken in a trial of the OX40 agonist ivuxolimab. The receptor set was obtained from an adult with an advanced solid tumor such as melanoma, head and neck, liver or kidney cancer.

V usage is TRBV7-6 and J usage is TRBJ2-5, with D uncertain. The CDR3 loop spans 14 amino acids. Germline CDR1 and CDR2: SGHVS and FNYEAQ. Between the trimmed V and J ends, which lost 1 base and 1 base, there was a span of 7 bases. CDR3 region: CASSLGATQETQYF. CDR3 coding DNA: TGTGCCAGCAGCTTAGGTGCGACCCAAGAGACCCAGTACTTC.

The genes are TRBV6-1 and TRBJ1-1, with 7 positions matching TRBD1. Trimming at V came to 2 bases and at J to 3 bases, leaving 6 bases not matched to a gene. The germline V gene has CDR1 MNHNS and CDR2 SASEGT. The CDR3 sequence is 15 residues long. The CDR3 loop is CASSETTGWYTEAFF. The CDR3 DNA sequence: TGTGCCAGCAGTGAAACGACAGGGTGGTACACTGAAGCTTTCTTT.

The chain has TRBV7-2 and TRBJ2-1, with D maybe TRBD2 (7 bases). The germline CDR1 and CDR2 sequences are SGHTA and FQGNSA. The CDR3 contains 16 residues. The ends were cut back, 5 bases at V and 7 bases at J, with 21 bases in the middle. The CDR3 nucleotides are TGTGCCAGCAGCCCCGGGAGGAGGGGGGGCCGGAATGAGCAGTTCTTC. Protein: CASSPGRRGGRNEQFF.

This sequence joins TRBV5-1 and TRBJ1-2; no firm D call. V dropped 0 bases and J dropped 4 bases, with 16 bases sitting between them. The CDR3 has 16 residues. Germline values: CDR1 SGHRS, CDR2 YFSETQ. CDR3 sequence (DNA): TGCGCCAGCAGCTTGGGCTTGGCCGGCGATTCCTATGGCTACACCTTC. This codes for CASSLGLAGDSYGYTF.

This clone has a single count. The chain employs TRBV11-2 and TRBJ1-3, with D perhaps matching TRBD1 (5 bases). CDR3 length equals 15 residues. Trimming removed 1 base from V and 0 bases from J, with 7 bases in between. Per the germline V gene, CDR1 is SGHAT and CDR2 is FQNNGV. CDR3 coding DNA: TGTGCCAGCAGCTTAGGGGACTTCTCTGGAAACACCATATATTTT. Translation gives CASSLGDFSGNTIYF.

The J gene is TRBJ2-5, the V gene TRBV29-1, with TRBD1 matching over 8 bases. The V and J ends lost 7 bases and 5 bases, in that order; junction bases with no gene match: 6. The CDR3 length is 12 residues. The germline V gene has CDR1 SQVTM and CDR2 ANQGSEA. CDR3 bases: TGCAGCGCTGGGACAGGACGGGAGACCCAGTACTTC. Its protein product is CSAGTGRETQYF.

In DNA, the CDR3 is TGTGCCAGCAGCACCCCGCGACGGGGTTCCTACAATGAGCAGTTCTTC. It yields the protein CASSTPRRGSYNEQFF. This sequence joins TRBV7-2 and TRBJ2-1; possibly TRBD2 for D (5 bases). Per germline, CDR1 SGHTA and CDR2 FQGNSA. The CDR3 loop spans 16 amino acids. With 5 bases removed from V and 1 base from J, the gap between germline ends came to 15 bases.

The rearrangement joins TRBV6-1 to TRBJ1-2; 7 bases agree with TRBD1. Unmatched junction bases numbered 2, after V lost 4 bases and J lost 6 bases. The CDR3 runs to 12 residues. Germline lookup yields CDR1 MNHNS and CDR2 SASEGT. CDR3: CASSGTGHGYTF. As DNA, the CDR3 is TGTGCCAGCAGTGGGACAGGCCATGGCTACACCTTC.

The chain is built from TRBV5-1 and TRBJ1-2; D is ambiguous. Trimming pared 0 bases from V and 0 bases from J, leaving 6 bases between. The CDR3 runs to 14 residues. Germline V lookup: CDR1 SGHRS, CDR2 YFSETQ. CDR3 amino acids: CASSLGSANYGYTF. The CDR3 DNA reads TGCGCCAGCAGCTTGGGAAGCGCTAACTATGGCTACACCTTC.

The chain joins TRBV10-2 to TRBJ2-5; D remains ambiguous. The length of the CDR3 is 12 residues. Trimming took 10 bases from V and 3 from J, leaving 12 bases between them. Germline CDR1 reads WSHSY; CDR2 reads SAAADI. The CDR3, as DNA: TGCGCCACTGCCGGGTTGGAAGAGACCCAGTACTTC. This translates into CATAGLEETQYF.

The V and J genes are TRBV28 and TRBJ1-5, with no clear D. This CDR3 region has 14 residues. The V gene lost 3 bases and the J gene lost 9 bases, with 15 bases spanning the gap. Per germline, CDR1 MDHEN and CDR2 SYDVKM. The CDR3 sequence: CASSLSAGLGPQHF. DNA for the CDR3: TGTGCCAGCAGTTTGAGCGCGGGCTTGGGGCCCCAGCATTTT.

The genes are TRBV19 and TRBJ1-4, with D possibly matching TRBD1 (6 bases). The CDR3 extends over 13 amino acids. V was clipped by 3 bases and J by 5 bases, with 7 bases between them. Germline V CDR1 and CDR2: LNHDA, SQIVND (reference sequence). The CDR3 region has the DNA TGTGCCAGTAGTATGACAGGAAATGAAAAACTGTTTTTT. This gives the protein CASSMTGNEKLFF.

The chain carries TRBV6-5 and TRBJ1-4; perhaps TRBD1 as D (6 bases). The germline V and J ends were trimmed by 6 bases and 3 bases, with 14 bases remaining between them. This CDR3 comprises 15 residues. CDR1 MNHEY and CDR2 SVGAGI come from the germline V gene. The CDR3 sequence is CASRGHPGANEKLFF. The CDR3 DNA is TGTGCCAGCAGGGGACACCCAGGGGCTAATGAAAAACTGTTTTTT.

The CDR3 DNA sequence: TGTGCCAGTAGTATCCCCGGGCGAGGACAGCCCCAGCATTTT. Its translation: CASSIPGRGQPQHF. This sequence joins TRBV19 and TRBJ1-5; no firm D call. The CDR3 is made up of 14 amino acids. Germline V lookup: CDR1 LNHDA, CDR2 SQIVND (reference sequence). Trimming removed 3 bases from V and 7 bases from J, with 13 bases in between. Variable domain in full (rest from reference TRBV19 and TRBJ1-5): DGGITQSPKYLFRKEGQNVTLSCEQNLNHDAMYWYRQDPGQGLRLIYYSQIVNDFQKGDIAEGYSVSREKKESFPLTVTSAQKNPTAFYLCASSIPGRGQPQHFGDGTRLSIL.

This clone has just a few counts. The CDR3 region has the DNA TGCGCCAGCAGTATAAACCCGGGGGGCACAGATACGCAGTATTTT. This translates into CASSINPGGTDTQYF. The chain joins TRBV5-1 to TRBJ2-3; TRBD2 is a possible D gene (6 bases). CDR1 is SGHRS, CDR2 YFSETQ, per germline. The CDR3 totals 15 residues. Trimming stripped 5 bases from V and 1 base from J, with 14 bases between.

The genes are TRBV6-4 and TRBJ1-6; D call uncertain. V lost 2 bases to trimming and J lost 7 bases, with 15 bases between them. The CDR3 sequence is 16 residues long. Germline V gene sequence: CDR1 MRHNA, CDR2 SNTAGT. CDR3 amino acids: CASSDPFRNVNSPLHF. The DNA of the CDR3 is TGTGCCAGCAGTGACCCGTTCAGAAACGTAAATTCACCCCTCCACTTT.

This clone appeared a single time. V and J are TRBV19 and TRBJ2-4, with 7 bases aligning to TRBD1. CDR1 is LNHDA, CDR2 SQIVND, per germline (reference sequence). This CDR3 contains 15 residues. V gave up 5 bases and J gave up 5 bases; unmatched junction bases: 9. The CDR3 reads CASSAPDRLENIQYF. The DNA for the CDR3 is TGTGCCAGTAGTGCACCGGACAGGCTCGAAAACATTCAGTACTTC. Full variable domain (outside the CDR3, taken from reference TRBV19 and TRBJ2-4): DGGITQSPKYLFRKEGQNVTLSCEQNLNHDAMYWYRQDPGQGLRLIYYSQIVNDFQKGDIAEGYSVSREKKESFPLTVTSAQKNPTAFYLCASSAPDRLENIQYFGAGTRLSVL.

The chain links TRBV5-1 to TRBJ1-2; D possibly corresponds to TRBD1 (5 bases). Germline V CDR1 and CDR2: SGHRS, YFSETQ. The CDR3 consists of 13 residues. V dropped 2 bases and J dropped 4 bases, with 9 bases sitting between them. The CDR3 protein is CASSLGATYGYTF. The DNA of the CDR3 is TGCGCCAGCAGCTTAGGGGCTACCTATGGCTACACCTTC.

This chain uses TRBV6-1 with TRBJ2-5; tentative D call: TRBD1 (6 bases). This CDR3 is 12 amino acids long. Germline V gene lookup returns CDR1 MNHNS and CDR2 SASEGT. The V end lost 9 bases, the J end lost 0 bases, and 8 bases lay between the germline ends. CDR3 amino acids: CASGQNQETQYF. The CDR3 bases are TGTGCCAGTGGACAGAACCAAGAGACCCAGTACTTC.

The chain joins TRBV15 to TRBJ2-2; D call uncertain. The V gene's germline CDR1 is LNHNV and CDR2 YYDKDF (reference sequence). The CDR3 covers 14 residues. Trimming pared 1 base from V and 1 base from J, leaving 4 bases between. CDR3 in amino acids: CATSRGQNTGELFF. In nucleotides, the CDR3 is TGTGCCACCAGCAGAGGGCAGAACACCGGGGAGCTGTTTTTT. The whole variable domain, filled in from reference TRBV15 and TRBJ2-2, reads DAMVIQNPRYQVTQFGKPVTLSCSQTLNHNVMYWYQQKSSQAPKLLFHYYDKDFNNEADTPDNFQSRRPNTSFCFLDIRSPGLGDTAMYLCATSRGQNTGELFFGEGSRLTVL.

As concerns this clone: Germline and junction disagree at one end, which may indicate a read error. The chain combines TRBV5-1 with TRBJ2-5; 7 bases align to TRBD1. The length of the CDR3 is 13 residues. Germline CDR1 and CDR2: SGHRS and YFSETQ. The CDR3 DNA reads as TGCGCCAGCAGCTTGGAAGTATCGGCCACAGGGGACTTC. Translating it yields CASSLEVSATGDF.

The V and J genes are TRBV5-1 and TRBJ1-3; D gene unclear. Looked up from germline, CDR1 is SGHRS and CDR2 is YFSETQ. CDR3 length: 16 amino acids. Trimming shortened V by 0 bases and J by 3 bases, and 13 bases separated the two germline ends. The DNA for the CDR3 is TGCGCCAGCAGCTTGGATAGATTGGACCTTGGAAACACCATATATTTT. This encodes CASSLDRLDLGNTIYF.

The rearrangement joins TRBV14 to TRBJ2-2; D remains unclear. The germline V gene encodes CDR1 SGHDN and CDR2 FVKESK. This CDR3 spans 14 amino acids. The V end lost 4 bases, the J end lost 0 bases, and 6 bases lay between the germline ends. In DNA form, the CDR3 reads TGTGCCAGCAGCCGGACGGCGAACACCGGGGAGCTGTTTTTT. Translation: CASSRTANTGELFF.

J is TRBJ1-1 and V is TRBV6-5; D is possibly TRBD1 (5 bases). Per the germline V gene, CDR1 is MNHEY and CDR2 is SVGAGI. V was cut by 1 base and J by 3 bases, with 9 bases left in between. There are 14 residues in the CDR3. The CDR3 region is CASSYFPGDTEAFF. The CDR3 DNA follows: TGTGCCAGCAGTTACTTTCCGGGGGACACTGAAGCTTTCTTT.

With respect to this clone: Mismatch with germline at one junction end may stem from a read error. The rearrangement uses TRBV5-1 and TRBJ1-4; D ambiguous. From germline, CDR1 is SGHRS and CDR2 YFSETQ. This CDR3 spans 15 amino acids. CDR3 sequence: CASRFHGSANEKLFF. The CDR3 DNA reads TGCGCCAGCCGCTTTCATGGGTCAGCTAATGAAAAACTGTTTTTT.

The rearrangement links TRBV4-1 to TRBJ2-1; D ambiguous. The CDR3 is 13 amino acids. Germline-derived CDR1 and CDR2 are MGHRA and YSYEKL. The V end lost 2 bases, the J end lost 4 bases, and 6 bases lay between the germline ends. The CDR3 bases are TGCGCCAGCAGCCAACCTAGGTACAATGAGCAGTTCTTC. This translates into CASSQPRYNEQFF.

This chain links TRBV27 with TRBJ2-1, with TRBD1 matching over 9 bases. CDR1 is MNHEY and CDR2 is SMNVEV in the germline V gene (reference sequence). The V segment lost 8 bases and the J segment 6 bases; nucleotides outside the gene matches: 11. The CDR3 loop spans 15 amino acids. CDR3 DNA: TGTGCCAGCGGATCGCTCCGGGACAGGGTCAATGAGCAGTTCTTC. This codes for CASGSLRDRVNEQFF.

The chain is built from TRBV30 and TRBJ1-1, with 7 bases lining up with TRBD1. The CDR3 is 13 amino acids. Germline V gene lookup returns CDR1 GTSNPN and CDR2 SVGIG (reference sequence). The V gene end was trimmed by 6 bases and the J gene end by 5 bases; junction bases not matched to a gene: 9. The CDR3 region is CACIRDRLTEAFF. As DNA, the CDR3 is TGTGCCTGTATCCGGGACAGACTGACTGAAGCTTTCTTT.

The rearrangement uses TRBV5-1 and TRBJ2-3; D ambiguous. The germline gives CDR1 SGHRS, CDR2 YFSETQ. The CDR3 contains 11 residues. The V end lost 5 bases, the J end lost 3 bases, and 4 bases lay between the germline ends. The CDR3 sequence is CASRDTDTQYF. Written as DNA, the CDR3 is TGCGCCAGCAGAGATACAGATACGCAGTATTTT.

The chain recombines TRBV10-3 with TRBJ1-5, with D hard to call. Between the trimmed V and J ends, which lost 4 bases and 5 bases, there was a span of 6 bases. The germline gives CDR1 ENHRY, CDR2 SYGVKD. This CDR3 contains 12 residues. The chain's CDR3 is CAISGGDQPQHF. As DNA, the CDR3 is TGTGCCATCAGTGGTGGAGATCAGCCCCAGCATTTT.